The 2 T cell receptor beta chains below all came from one sample that was sequenced in a study of T cell responses to AZD1222 COVID-19 vaccine (dated by TCRdb to about 2021). Libraries were made using the immunoSEQ multiplex PCR assay. TCRdb obtained this table from immuneACCESS and retained in-frame rearrangements with V and J assigned. These tables miss some clones; where compared with another copy, unresolved V genes account for less than half of the shortfall, and the remainder is unexplained. This sample is represented by about 120,000 clones; 80% to 95% of them were singletons. Clones ranked in the top ten supply under 5.5% of the sample. This specimen's time point label, interpreted: baseline before first vaccination. The input for sequencing was peripheral blood, taken on day 0 of AZD1222 vaccination. The receptor set was obtained from an adult in good health.

This rearrangement joins TRBV29-1 to TRBJ2-5; D unresolved. Germline V CDR1 and CDR2: SQVTM, ANQGSEA. Trimming removed 4 bases from V and 4 bases from J, with 7 bases in between. The CDR3 has 11 amino acids. CDR3 bases: TGCAGCGTTGTGGTATTAGAGACCCAGTACTTC. Translation: CSVVVLETQYF.

This chain uses TRBV2 with TRBJ2-2; D is unclear. The V end was cut by 3 bases, the J end by 0 bases, with 11 bases between. The CDR3 covers 16 residues. Germline CDR1 and CDR2: SNHLY and FYNNEI. DNA for the CDR3: TGTGCCAGCAGTGAGCACCCCCCTTCGAACACCGGGGAGCTGTTTTTT. Translated, it gives CASSEHPPSNTGELFF.